The TCR beta chain under discussion was sequenced for a study of identical twins. General study findings and limits: Twins shared out-of-frame alpha sequences with excess low generation probability. Sequences that were beta out-of-frame showed weaker excess twin sharing. Conclusions were based on cross-sectional statistical analysis, without following the same donors.

This clonotype was counted only a few times. The antigen remains unidentified. This CDR3 has 14 amino acids. V shed 6 bases and J 5 bases; nucleotides not matched to a gene: 11. Looked up from germline, CDR1 is DFQATT and CDR2 is SNEGSKA (reference sequence). Template switching added a universal primer binding site, and final cDNA carried unique molecular identifiers. TCRdb re-derived calls from the 5' RACE reads in MiXCR, one entry per CDR3 protein. Of 410,000 or so distinct CDR3 sequences listed, approximately 18% are singletons. The sample consisted of naive T cells sorted from blood. The chain combines TRBV20-1 with TRBJ2-5; the match to TRBD1 covers 8 bases. The clonotype originates from a man aged 50 or older in good health. In nucleotides, the CDR3 is TGCAGTGCGGCTAGTACAGGGGGACGGGAGACCCAGTACTTC. Residues: CSAASTGGRETQYF.